Listed below are T cell receptor beta chains from one sample, sequenced in a study of T cell repertoires in cytomegalovirus infection. One entry per CDR3 protein results from TCRdb running MiXCR on the reads. The table has nearly 550,000 distinct CDR3 sequences, 16% seen once. The sample comprised CD8+ T cells from PBMCs. The receptors shown here come from a human donor in good health (CMV status not recorded). Some clones in this sample may be carry-over from other donors' samples. Each CDR3 is given with its conserved first and last residue. D genes are given only for firm matches. For some rows the clone size is stated as once, few or many, or as a class when expanded; others skip it.

>TRBV6-2/TRBV6-3|.|TRBJ1-3|.
CASSLGRNSGNSIYF
TGTGCCAGCAGCCTAGGACGGAACTCTGGAAACTCCATATATTTT
>TRBV30|TRBD1|TRBJ2-6|few
CAWSPPGQGLTGANVLTF
TGTGCCTGGAGTCCGCCGGGACAGGGTCTCACCGGGGCCAACGTCCTGACTTTC
>TRBV19|.|TRBJ1-2|few
CASSLPQGTLEFGYTF
TGTGCCAGCAGCTTACCCCAGGGGACGCTTGAATTCGGCTACACCTTC
>TRBV6-6|TRBD2|TRBJ2-2|many
CASTRGGPENTGELFF
TGTGCCAGCACCCGGGGGGGACCCGAGAACACCGGGGAGCTGTTTTTT
>TRBV4-1|.|TRBJ1-1|.
CASSHSGGYEAFF
TGCGCCAGCAGCCACTCGGGAGGGTATGAAGCTTTCTTT
>TRBV6-1|TRBD1|TRBJ2-1|many
CASTYRTGVHNEQFF
TGTGCCAGCACCTACCGGACAGGGGTTCACAATGAGCAGTTCTTC
>TRBV5-1|.|TRBJ1-2|few
CASSPRAGTNYGYTF
TGCGCCAGCAGCCCTCGGGCAGGCACTAACTATGGCTACACCTTC
>TRBV12-3/TRBV12-4|.|TRBJ1-1|many
CASSLGAPAEAFF
TGTGCCAGCAGTTTGGGGGCGCCGGCTGAAGCTTTCTTT
>TRBV7-6|.|TRBJ1-3|many
CASSPIGHSGNTIYF
TGTGCCAGCAGCCCAATCGGTCACTCTGGAAACACCATATATTTT
>TRBV29-1|.|TRBJ2-1|.
CSVEDRGRGNEQFF
TGCAGCGTTGAAGATCGAGGCAGGGGCAATGAGCAGTTCTTC
>TRBV18|.|TRBJ2-2|few
CASSLSPSNTGELFF
TGTGCCAGCTCCTTAAGTCCGTCGAACACCGGGGAGCTGTTTTTT
>TRBV6-1|TRBD1|TRBJ1-2|many
CASAPPGQAVYGYTF
TGTGCCAGCGCACCTCCGGGACAGGCGGTCTATGGCTACACCTTC
>TRBV24-1|.|TRBJ1-1|.
CATSDINRQEAFF
TGTGCCACCAGTGACATCAACAGGCAGGAAGCTTTCTTT